These 30 T cell receptor beta chains came from one sample sequenced in a study of naive and memory T cell subsets. Regarding the study as a whole: Naive repertoires, especially CD8, held a few larger clonotypes, possibly memory cells re-expressing CD45RA.

The antigens these receptors bind are not known. Two oligonucleotides, mixed equimolar, formed the beta constant-region primer covering TRBC1 and TRBC2. Ligated cDNA was amplified by four rounds of PCR with nested alpha and beta constant-region primers and SP2. TCRdb reprocessed the UMI-ligation and nested PCR reads via MiXCR and lists one record per CDR3 protein. The sample contains around 160,000 distinct CDR3 sequences, approximately 22% of which appear only once. Sequenced input: naive CD4+ T cells from blood. The receptors originated from a human donor in good health.

Notes on this clonotype: This may be a read error, as it is one base from a much larger clone. The gene calls are TRBV18 and TRBJ2-7; D unresolved. The CDR3 loop spans 15 amino acids. The germline V and J ends were trimmed by 0 bases and 2 bases, with 11 bases remaining between them. Germline V gene lookup returns CDR1 KGHSH and CDR2 LQKENI. The CDR3 region has the DNA TGTGCCAGCTCACCACCAGGCAATATCCCCTACGAGCAGTACTTC. Its protein is CASSPPGNIPYEQYF.

This clonotype has ten or more counts. CDR3 residues: CASKGNTEAFF. The CDR3 bases are TGTGCCAGCAAAGGGAACACTGAAGCTTTCTTT. This chain uses TRBV7-9 with TRBJ1-1; D not certain. Germline V gene data show CDR1 as SEHNR and CDR2 as FQNEAQ (reference sequence). The V end was cut by 7 bases, the J end by 1 base, with 4 bases between. The CDR3 loop spans 11 amino acids.

There are a few counts of this clonotype. The J gene is TRBJ1-1, the V gene TRBV7-2; possibly TRBD1 for D (6 bases). This CDR3 has 16 residues. Trimming cost V 2 bases and J 4 bases, with 17 bases left between them. The germline CDR1 and CDR2 sequences are SGHTA and FQGNSA. Written as DNA, the CDR3 is TGTGCCAGCAGCTTATTCCCAGGGGTGGGAGGCACTGAAGCTTTCTTT. Its translation is CASSLFPGVGGTEAFF.

This chain connects TRBV28 to TRBJ2-2; 7 positions agree with TRBD2. The CDR3 is 16 amino acids. Germline V gives CDR1 MDHEN, CDR2 SYDVKM. V trimming: 3 bases; J trimming: 5 bases; junction bases outside the gene matches: 9. The CDR3 DNA reads as TGTGCCAGCAGTTTGGCGGCGGGAGTAAGGACCGGGGAGCTGTTTTTT. Amino acid sequence: CASSLAAGVRTGELFF.

The chain uses TRBV6-4 and TRBJ2-6; D gene unclear. CDR3 length: 14 residues. Germline V gene lookup returns CDR1 MRHNA and CDR2 SNTAGT. V was pared by 4 bases and J by 3 bases, with 7 bases between. CDR3 residues: CASSVNGGANVLTF. The CDR3, as DNA: TGTGCCAGCAGTGTTAATGGTGGGGCCAACGTCCTGACTTTC.

This chain uses TRBV3-1 with TRBJ2-2; D uncertain. CDR3 length: 16 amino acids. V dropped 1 base and J dropped 4 bases, with 13 bases sitting between them. Germline CDR1 LGHDT, CDR2 YNNKEL (reference sequence). This CDR3 reads CASSQGHIYTTGELFF. In nucleotides, the CDR3 is TGTGCCAGCAGCCAAGGACATATTTACACCACCGGGGAGCTGTTTTTT.

This clonotype was detected many times. The chain links TRBV6-5 to TRBJ1-6; D is unclear. Per the germline V gene, CDR1 is MNHEY and CDR2 is SVGAGI. This CDR3 contains 15 residues. V lost 0 bases and J 9 bases, leaving 12 bases between the germline ends. The CDR3 region is CASSYSRTPGSPLHF. The CDR3 DNA follows: TGTGCCAGCAGTTACTCCCGGACCCCCGGTTCACCCCTCCACTTT.

This clonotype occurred a few times. The chain recombines TRBV29-1 with TRBJ2-5, with 7 positions matching TRBD2. This CDR3 comprises 12 residues. CDR1 SQVTM and CDR2 ANQGSEA come from the germline V gene. J was trimmed by 7 bases and V by 6 bases; bases with no gene match: 8. The CDR3 reads CSVAPGGGTQYF. The CDR3 DNA follows: TGCAGCGTCGCGCCGGGGGGTGGGACCCAGTACTTC.

The genes are TRBV24-1 and TRBJ1-2, with D unresolved. V dropped 4 bases and J dropped 6 bases, with 17 bases sitting between them. The germline CDR1 and CDR2 sequences are KGHDR and SFDVKD. The CDR3 loop spans 15 amino acids. The CDR3 reads CATSDSPQDIDGYTF. The DNA for the CDR3 is TGTGCCACCAGTGACTCCCCCCAAGATATCGATGGCTACACCTTC.

This clonotype was recorded many times. The V call is TRBV29-1, the J call TRBJ2-2; perhaps TRBD1 as D (6 bases). Trimming shortened V by 8 bases and J by 1 base, and 11 bases separated the two germline ends. Germline CDR1 SQVTM, CDR2 ANQGSEA. This CDR3 contains 13 residues. CDR3 coding DNA: TGCAGCCCCGGGACATGGAACACCGGGGAGCTGTTTTTT. Protein: CSPGTWNTGELFF.

There are a few counts of this clonotype. The CDR3 coding sequence is TGCAGTGCTAGGGGGACTAGCGGGAGGTCCTACAATGAGCAGTTCTTC. Its protein product is CSARGTSGRSYNEQFF. The chain joins TRBV20-1 to TRBJ2-1; 15 bases map to TRBD2. The length of the CDR3 is 16 residues. CDR1 is DFQATT and CDR2 is SNEGSKA in the germline V gene (reference sequence). The junction had 1 base not matched to a gene; V was cut back by 3 bases and J by 1 base.

In its sample, this clonotype was seen many times. V and J are TRBV12-3 or TRBV12-4 and TRBJ1-3; no definite D call. V was pared by 6 bases and J by 0 bases, with 9 bases between. This CDR3 has 14 amino acids. CDR3 nucleotides: TGTGCCAGCAGCCGGTCCCTCTCTGGAAACACCATATATTTT. Translated: CASSRSLSGNTIYF.

The rearrangement links TRBV20-1 to TRBJ2-1, with 9 bases matching TRBD1. V lost 6 bases to trimming and J lost 6 bases; unmatched junction nucleotides: 9. This CDR3 spans 14 amino acids. Germline CDR1 and CDR2: DFQATT and SNEGSKA (reference sequence). CDR3 nucleotides: TGCAGTGCAACGGGACAGGGAACTTTCAATGAGCAGTTCTTC. Amino acids: CSATGQGTFNEQFF.

The J gene is TRBJ2-1, the V gene TRBV9, with 9 bases matching TRBD2. Trimming cost V 0 bases and J 7 bases; bases outside gene matches: 8. The germline gives CDR1 SGDLS, CDR2 YYNGEE. CDR3 length: 16 residues. The CDR3 DNA is TGTGCCAGCAGCGTAGCCTGGACTAGCGTCGGGAATGAGCAGTTCTTC. This sequence encodes CASSVAWTSVGNEQFF.

This chain joins TRBV29-1 and TRBJ1-2; D is unclear. There are 12 residues in the CDR3. Trimming pared 3 bases from V and 4 bases from J, leaving 9 bases between. CDR1 is SQVTM, CDR2 ANQGSEA, per germline. The DNA for the CDR3 is TGCAGCGTTGACAGGTTTTTCTATGGCTACACCTTC. This encodes CSVDRFFYGYTF.

This clonotype has only a few counts. The rearrangement uses TRBV19 and TRBJ1-1, with D possibly matching TRBD1 (6 bases). Per germline, CDR1 LNHDA and CDR2 SQIVND (reference sequence). CDR3 size: 14 residues. V lost 7 bases and J lost 0, with 12 bases in between. Here the CDR3 DNA reads TGTGCCAGTATTTCGGACAGTTTGAACACTGAAGCTTTCTTT. It encodes CASISDSLNTEAFF.

This clonotype came up a few times. The V gene is TRBV19, the J gene TRBJ2-4, with D perhaps assigned TRBD1 or TRBD2 (6 bases each). From germline, CDR1 is LNHDA and CDR2 SQIVND (reference sequence). V gave up 3 bases and J gave up 2 bases, with 14 bases separating them. This CDR3 has 16 amino acids. The CDR3: CASSMGGRLTKNIQYF. The CDR3, as DNA: TGTGCCAGTAGTATGGGGGGCCGTCTGACCAAAAACATTCAGTACTTC.

This clonotype came up a few times. J is TRBJ2-5 and V is TRBV5-1; no clear D gene. The CDR3 covers 11 residues. V dropped 4 bases and J dropped 6 bases, with 7 bases sitting between them. The germline V gene has CDR1 SGHRS and CDR2 YFSETQ. CDR3 in amino acids: CASSRLKTQYF. The CDR3 bases are TGCGCCAGCAGCCGGCTAAAGACCCAGTACTTC.

The chain combines TRBV20-1 with TRBJ1-5; D is unclear. The germline CDR1 and CDR2 sequences are DFQATT and SNEGSKA (reference sequence). Between the trimmed V and J ends, which lost 3 bases and 3 bases, there was a span of 9 bases. There are 13 residues in the CDR3. This chain's CDR3 is CSARQVINQPQHF. The DNA of the CDR3 is TGCAGTGCTAGGCAGGTTATCAATCAGCCCCAGCATTTT.

The chain carries TRBV18 and TRBJ2-7; 11 nucleotides match TRBD1. Germline-derived CDR1 and CDR2 are KGHSH and LQKENI. With V trimmed by 4 bases and J by 0 bases, 2 bases remained unmatched. This CDR3 is 15 amino acids long. The CDR3 is CASSLGQGVSYEQYF. The CDR3, as DNA: TGTGCCAGCTCACTGGGACAGGGGGTCTCCTACGAGCAGTACTTC.

At least ten counts were recorded for this clonotype. The chain carries TRBV3-1 and TRBJ2-1, with D hard to call. This CDR3 has 14 residues. Looked up from germline, CDR1 is LGHDT and CDR2 is YNNKEL (reference sequence). Trimming cost V 0 bases and J 10 bases, with 13 bases left between them. CDR3 amino acids: CASSQDRQSVEQFF. Here the CDR3 DNA reads TGTGCCAGCAGCCAAGATCGCCAGTCGGTCGAGCAGTTCTTC.

The chain joins TRBV13 to TRBJ2-7; 10 nucleotides agree with TRBD1. Germline assignment: CDR1 PRHDT and CDR2 FYEKMQ (reference sequence). This CDR3 comprises 15 residues. V lost 0 bases and J lost 6; bases outside the gene matches: 5. The CDR3 is CASSLGGTGDREQYF. The CDR3, as DNA: TGTGCCAGCAGCTTAGGAGGGACAGGGGATCGCGAGCAGTACTTC.

This clonotype showed up just a few times. The genes are TRBV18 and TRBJ1-5, with D hard to call. The CDR3 extends over 15 amino acids. The germline V gene has CDR1 KGHSH and CDR2 LQKENI. V lost 0 bases and J lost 2, with 8 bases in between. Here the CDR3 reads CASSPPGVRNQPQHF. DNA of the CDR3: TGTGCCAGCTCACCACCGGGAGTACGCAATCAGCCCCAGCATTTT.

V gene TRBV20-1 combines with J gene TRBJ2-5, with D perhaps matching TRBD1 or TRBD2 (6 bases each). V lost 2 bases and J lost 1, with 17 bases in between. CDR1 and CDR2 from the germline V gene are DFQATT and SNEGSKA (reference sequence). The CDR3 sequence is 16 residues long. CDR3 residues: CSARRRGAPGQETQYF. DNA of the CDR3: TGCAGTGCTAGACGAAGGGGGGCGCCGGGCCAAGAGACCCAGTACTTC.

This clonotype occurred a few times. V is TRBV5-1 and J is TRBJ2-1; D remains unclear. CDR1 is SGHRS, CDR2 YFSETQ, per germline. There are 15 residues in the CDR3. The V and J ends lost 3 bases and 8 bases respectively, with 18 bases between them. The CDR3 here is CASSSTPNGPDEQFF. CDR3 DNA: TGCGCCAGCAGCTCGACCCCGAACGGCCCGGATGAGCAGTTCTTC. The full variable domain, completed using reference TRBV5-1 and TRBJ2-1, is KAGVTQTPRYLIKTRGQQVTLSCSPISGHRSVSWYQQTPGQGLQFLFEYFSETQRNKGNFPGRFSGRQFSNSRSEMNVSTLELGDSALYLCASSSTPNGPDEQFFGPGTRLTVL.

This clonotype is a singleton in its sample. The genes are TRBV15 and TRBJ2-1, with D hard to call. The CDR3 is 12 residues long. Deletions cut 0 bases from V and 10 bases from J, with 7 bases between. Germline assignment: CDR1 LNHNV and CDR2 YYDKDF (reference sequence). CDR3 nucleotide sequence: TGTGCCACCAGCAGAGATCAGTCAGAGCAGTTCTTC. It translates to CATSRDQSEQFF.

This clonotype was seen many times. The chain has TRBV12-3 or TRBV12-4 and TRBJ2-2; 7 bases are shared with TRBD1. The CDR3 runs 13 residues. The V and J ends lost 6 bases and 6 bases, in that order; junction bases with no gene match: 4. The CDR3 loop is CASSLRGPGELFF. In DNA form, the CDR3 reads TGTGCCAGCAGCCTAAGGGGGCCCGGGGAGCTGTTTTTT.

In its sample, this clonotype was seen many times. The J gene is TRBJ2-1, the V gene TRBV5-4; 7 nucleotides line up with TRBD2. Germline-derived CDR1 and CDR2 are SGHNT and YYREEE (reference sequence). Trimming at V came to 4 bases and at J to 8 bases, leaving 12 bases not matched to a gene. The CDR3 covers 15 residues. CDR3 DNA: TGTGCCAGCAGCGACCCGGGGAGGGCCTTCTATGAGCAGTTCTTC. Its translation is CASSDPGRAFYEQFF.

At least ten counts were recorded for this clonotype. The chain has TRBV11-2 and TRBJ2-4, with unresolved D. The germline gives CDR1 SGHAT, CDR2 FQNNGV. The CDR3 extends over 16 amino acids. Trimming stripped 4 bases from V and 0 bases from J, with 13 bases between. CDR3 sequence (DNA): TGTGCCAGCAGCTCCCTCGGAGCTCGAGCCAAAAACATTCAGTACTTC. Translation gives CASSSLGARAKNIQYF. Full variable domain (outside the CDR3, taken from reference TRBV11-2 and TRBJ2-4): EAGVAQSPRYKIIEKRQSVAFWCNPISGHATLYWYQQILGQGPKLLIQFQNNGVVDDSQLPKDRFSAERLKGVDSTLKIQPAKLEDSAVYLCASSSLGARAKNIQYFGAGTRLSVL.

The chain employs TRBV28 and TRBJ2-1; tentative D call: TRBD2 (6 bases). V shed 5 bases and J shed 7 bases, with 15 bases lying between them. CDR1 and CDR2 from the germline V gene are MDHEN and SYDVKM. The CDR3 contains 14 residues. This CDR3 reads CASSPQTSRNEQFF. CDR3 DNA sequence: TGTGCCAGCAGTCCCCAGACTAGTAGGAATGAGCAGTTCTTC.